This TCR beta chain derives from a study of STAT5B mutations in CD4+ large granular lymphocyte leukemia. V lost 4 bases to trimming and J lost 2 bases, with 9 bases between them. The CDR3 covers 13 residues. Germline assignment: CDR1 SGHVS and CDR2 FQNEAQ. Sequenced by immunoSEQ multiplex PCR; TCRdb stores in-frame clones only, minus some. The table has several thousand clones, roughly 80% seen once. Sequencing input: PBMCs. The rearrangement joins TRBV7-8 to TRBJ2-7; D gene ambiguous. The receptor comes from an elderly man with CD4+ T-cell large granular lymphocyte leukemia. The CDR3 loop reads CASSSNRAYEQYF. The CDR3 DNA follows: TGTGCCAGCAGCTCTAATAGGGCCTACGAGCAGTACTTC.